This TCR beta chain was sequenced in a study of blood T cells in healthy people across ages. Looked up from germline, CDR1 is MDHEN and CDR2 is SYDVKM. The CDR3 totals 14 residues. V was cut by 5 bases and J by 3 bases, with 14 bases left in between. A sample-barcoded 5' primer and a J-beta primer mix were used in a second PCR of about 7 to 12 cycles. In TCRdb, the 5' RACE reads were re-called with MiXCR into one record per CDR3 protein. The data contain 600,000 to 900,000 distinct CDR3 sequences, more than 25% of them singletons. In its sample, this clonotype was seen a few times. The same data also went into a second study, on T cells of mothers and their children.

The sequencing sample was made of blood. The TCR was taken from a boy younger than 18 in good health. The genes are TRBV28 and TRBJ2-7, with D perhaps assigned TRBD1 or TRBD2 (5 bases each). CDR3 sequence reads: CASSLPGTYYEQYF. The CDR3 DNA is TGTGCCAGCAGTCTACCCGGGACCTACTACGAGCAGTACTTC.